These 22 T cell receptor beta chains originate from one sample sequenced in a study of blood T cells in healthy people across ages. Combining a sample-barcoded 5' primer with a J-beta primer mix, a second PCR ran for about 7 to 11 cycles. One entry per CDR3 protein, called by TCRdb with MiXCR from the 5' RACE reads. The table shows about 320,000 distinct CDR3 sequences, with roughly 26% occurring only once. Sequencing used blood. These receptors all stem from a woman in her seventies in good health.

This clonotype was recorded a few times. V is TRBV7-9 and J is TRBJ1-6, with D unclear. The V and J ends lost 2 bases and 8 bases respectively, with 10 bases between them. This CDR3 has 14 residues. The germline V gene has CDR1 SEHNR and CDR2 FQNEAQ (reference sequence). The CDR3 DNA reads TGTGCCAGCAGCTTAACTAGATTAGATTCACCCCTCCACTTT. Its translation is CASSLTRLDSPLHF.

The chain employs TRBV7-3 and TRBJ2-7; D not resolved. The J call is in doubt because the DNA end fits TRBJ2-1 better. This CDR3 contains 13 residues. Looked up from germline, CDR1 is SGHTA and CDR2 is FQGTGA. The CDR3 sequence is CASSLGLDYEQFF. The CDR3 nucleotides are TGTGCCAGCAGCTTAGGGCTAGATTATGAGCAGTTCTTC.

This sequence joins TRBV6-6 and TRBJ2-7, with 11 nucleotides matching TRBD1. The CDR3 has 14 amino acids. After removal of 6 bases from V and 3 bases from J, the junction contained 4 bases not matched to a gene. Germline-derived CDR1 and CDR2 are MNHNY and SVGAGI (reference sequence). The CDR3, as DNA: TGTGCCAGCAGAGATGGGACAGGGGGCTACGAGCAGTACTTC. It specifies CASRDGTGGYEQYF.

This clonotype was seen a few times. The CDR3 nucleotides read TGCAGTGCTAGCCGCCCGAGACAGGGATCGTATGGAAACACCATATATTTT. Translated, it gives CSASRPRQGSYGNTIYF. The V and J genes are TRBV20-1 and TRBJ1-3, with 7 bases matching TRBD1. V shed 3 bases and J 3 bases; nucleotides not matched to a gene: 14. Germline CDR1 is DFQATT and CDR2 is SNEGSKA (reference sequence). The length of the CDR3 is 17 residues.

This clonotype was observed a few times. This chain uses TRBV5-1 with TRBJ2-3; TRBD2 matches at 9 bases. The V segment lost 0 bases and the J segment 4 bases; nucleotides outside the gene matches: 15. The length of the CDR3 is 19 residues. CDR1 is SGHRS, CDR2 YFSETQ, per germline. The CDR3 protein is CASSLGGSGRVSVADTQYF. CDR3 DNA: TGCGCCAGCAGCTTGGGGGGTAGCGGGAGAGTTAGCGTCGCAGATACGCAGTATTTT.

V gene TRBV20-1 combines with J gene TRBJ2-1; 11 bases map to TRBD2. The CDR3 is 17 residues long. Germline CDR1 DFQATT, CDR2 SNEGSKA (reference sequence). The V and J ends lost 0 bases and 5 bases, in that order; junction bases with no gene match: 9. As DNA, the CDR3 is TGCAGTGCTAGAGATCCCAATAGCGGGAGGGTCCACAATGAGCAGTTCTTC. As protein: CSARDPNSGRVHNEQFF.

V gene TRBV28 combines with J gene TRBJ2-5, with 8 bases that match TRBD1. Gene TRBJ2-7 matches the end of the DNA better, so the J call may be wrong. The CDR3 sequence is 15 residues long. Germline assignment: CDR1 MDHEN and CDR2 SYDVKM. For the CDR3, the DNA is TGTGCCAGCAGTTCGATTGGGACAGGATCCTACGAGCAGTACTTC. This sequence encodes CASSSIGTGSYEQYF.

In regard to this clonotype: A much larger clone differs by one base, so this may be a read error. The rearrangement uses TRBV6-4 and TRBJ2-1; unclear D gene. Deletions cut 10 bases from V and 1 base from J, with 17 bases between. CDR1 and CDR2 (germline): MRHNA, SNTAGT. CDR3 size: 15 residues. CDR3 sequence: CANSKGGESYNEQFF. The CDR3, as DNA: TGTGCCAACAGCAAGGGTGGGGAATCCTACAATGAGCAGTTCTTC.

This clonotype was recorded only once. The V and J genes are TRBV7-2 and TRBJ2-1; 8 bases are a match to TRBD1. Germline values: CDR1 SGHTA, CDR2 FQGNSA. V gave up 4 bases and J gave up 3 bases; unmatched junction bases: 5. This CDR3 is 15 amino acids long. For the CDR3, the DNA is TGTGCCAGCAGCTCAACCGGGACAGGCTACAATGAGCAGTTCTTC. Protein product: CASSSTGTGYNEQFF.

In this sample, this clonotype turned up a few times. This rearrangement joins TRBV6-5 to TRBJ1-3; a weak D match, TRBD1 (6 bases). The germline CDR1 and CDR2 sequences are MNHEY and SVGAGI. V lost 5 bases and J 7 bases, leaving 15 bases between the germline ends. The CDR3 spans 14 residues. CDR3 sequence reads: CASSKRQVGNTIYF. For the CDR3, the DNA is TGTGCCAGCAGTAAGCGACAGGTCGGGAACACCATATATTTT.

V gene TRBV6-1 combines with J gene TRBJ1-2; D not resolved. This CDR3 region has 13 residues. Germline V lookup: CDR1 MNHNS, CDR2 SASEGT. Trimming left V 4 bases short and J 8 bases short, with 14 bases between. CDR3 region: CASSVQGFLGYTF. The CDR3 nucleotides read TGTGCCAGCAGTGTGCAAGGGTTCTTGGGCTACACCTTC.

The chain uses TRBV27 and TRBJ2-3, with 11 bases aligning to TRBD2. The CDR3 has 16 residues. From germline, CDR1 is MNHEY and CDR2 SMNVEV (reference sequence). The ends lost 5 bases at V and 2 bases at J; junction bases unmatched: 6. This chain's CDR3 is CASSLGTSGNTDTQYF. The CDR3 DNA is TGTGCCAGCAGTCTCGGGACTAGCGGAAACACAGATACGCAGTATTTT.

This clonotype appeared a single time. The V gene is TRBV28, the J gene TRBJ2-4; possibly TRBD1 for D (5 bases). This CDR3 has 14 amino acids. The germline V gene has CDR1 MDHEN and CDR2 SYDVKM. Trimming removed 6 bases from V and 5 bases from J, with 14 bases in between. The CDR3 nucleotides are TGTGCCAGCAGCGAGACAGTCGGAGAAAACATTCAGTACTTC. Translation gives CASSETVGENIQYF.

The chain has TRBV5-6 and TRBJ2-5, with 7 positions matching TRBD1. The CDR3 has 13 residues. Germline CDR1 SGHDT, CDR2 YYEEEE. The V and J ends lost 4 bases and 5 bases, in that order; junction bases with no gene match: 5. CDR3 residues: CASSGDRAETQYF. The CDR3 DNA follows: TGTGCCAGCAGCGGTGACAGGGCGGAGACCCAGTACTTC.

V gene TRBV5-5 combines with J gene TRBJ1-2, with D unclear. The ends were cut back, 3 bases at V and 0 bases at J, with 3 bases in the middle. CDR1 is SGHKS, CDR2 YYEKEE, per germline (reference sequence). The CDR3 runs 12 residues. CDR3 nucleotides: TGTGCCAGCAGCTGGGCTAACTATGGCTACACCTTC. Translation gives CASSWANYGYTF.

The V and J genes are TRBV20-1 and TRBJ2-4; possibly TRBD2 for D (6 bases). Trimming pared 4 bases from V and 3 bases from J, leaving 16 bases between. The CDR3 runs 15 residues. Germline assignment: CDR1 DFQATT and CDR2 SNEGSKA (reference sequence). CDR3 coding DNA: TGCAGTGCTATCTCAAGCGGAGCGGGCAAAAACATTCAGTACTTC. Translating gives CSAISSGAGKNIQYF.

The V and J genes are TRBV5-8 and TRBJ1-5; 7 bases map to TRBD1. Losses at the gene ends were 0 bases for V and 4 bases for J; bases not matched to a gene: 7. CDR3 size: 16 residues. From germline, CDR1 is SGHTS and CDR2 YDEGEE. The CDR3 coding sequence is TGTGCCAGCAGCTTGGTAGCCAGGACAGGTAATCAGCCCCAGCATTTT. Residues: CASSLVARTGNQPQHF. Drawing the rest from reference TRBV5-8 and TRBJ1-5, the complete variable domain is EAGVTQSPTHLIKTRGQQATLRCSPISGHTSVYWYQQALGLGLQFLLWYDEGEERNRGNFPPRFSGRQFPNYSSELNVNALELEDSALYLCASSLVARTGNQPQHFGDGTRLSIL.

This clonotype was seen at least ten times. The chain links TRBV20-1 to TRBJ2-2; D is perhaps TRBD2 (6 bases). Deletions cut 6 bases from V and 5 bases from J, with 16 bases between. Germline CDR1 and CDR2: DFQATT and SNEGSKA (reference sequence). The CDR3 totals 14 residues. CDR3 nucleotides: TGCAGTGCCGTACGCTTCGGAGGGACCGGGGAGCTGTTTTTT. It is translated as CSAVRFGGTGELFF.

This chain joins TRBV5-1 and TRBJ2-7; unclear D gene. The CDR3 is 14 residues long. With 4 bases removed from V and 5 bases from J, the gap between germline ends came to 16 bases. Germline V lookup: CDR1 SGHRS, CDR2 YFSETQ. The CDR3 nucleotides read TGCGCCAGCAGCGTAAGTGGACGGATTAACGAGCAGTACTTC. Amino acid sequence: CASSVSGRINEQYF.

This clonotype turned up a few times. V gene TRBV20-1 combines with J gene TRBJ1-6, with D possibly TRBD1 on 5 matching bases. This CDR3 spans 15 amino acids. The V end lost 3 bases, the J end lost 4 bases, and 13 bases lay between the germline ends. Per germline, CDR1 DFQATT and CDR2 SNEGSKA (reference sequence). CDR3 in amino acids: CSASAEGRYNSPLHF. CDR3 sequence (DNA): TGCAGTGCTAGTGCGGAGGGGCGATATAATTCACCCCTCCACTTT.

A few counts support this clonotype. The rearrangement joins TRBV29-1 to TRBJ2-5, with 8 bases that match TRBD2. CDR1 and CDR2 (germline): SQVTM, ANQGSEA. V lost 5 bases, J lost 3 bases, and 11 bases stayed unmatched. The CDR3 totals 15 residues. CDR3 amino acids: CSVSGSKGWEETQYF. CDR3 nucleotide sequence: TGCAGCGTTAGCGGGAGTAAGGGCTGGGAAGAGACCCAGTACTTC.

This clonotype was found many times. V usage is TRBV7-9 and J usage is TRBJ2-5; 8 bases match TRBD2. Germline V CDR1 and CDR2: SEHNR, FQNEAQ (reference sequence). With 5 bases clipped from V and 3 bases from J, the junction kept 11 bases outside the gene matches. The CDR3 has 16 amino acids. The CDR3 loop is CASSLKRERAKETQYF. CDR3 bases: TGTGCCAGCAGCCTGAAGCGGGAGAGGGCTAAAGAGACCCAGTACTTC.